The T cell receptor beta chain under discussion was sequenced for a study of T cell clonotyping in hematopoietic cell transplantation. Study details: Recipient samples before transplant were obtained post-cytoreduction.

Notes on this clone: Its antigen is unknown.

Measured with immunoSEQ multiplex PCR; TCRdb has only the in-frame clones, and not every one. The sample has some 49,000 clones, 80% to 90% seen once. The V gene lost 1 base and the J gene lost 6 bases, with 7 bases spanning the gap. There are 13 residues in the CDR3. Germline CDR1 is PRHDT and CDR2 is FYEKMQ (reference sequence). General observations from the study: No sorting was done, leaving CD4 and CD8 contributions mixed. After transplant, recipient diversity fell while pathologically expanded clonotypes grew through day 180.

Stated time point: recipient sample about 28 days before transplant, after cytoreduction. Recipients were bled about 28 days pretransplant and at posttransplant days 30, 100, 180. The rearrangement joins TRBV13 to TRBJ2-1; D ambiguous. The source was peripheral blood mononuclear cells, collected before stem cell transplant. This TCR was recovered from a man aged 55 to 70 with biphenotypic leukemia. Some clones in this sample may be carry-over from other donors' samples. The CDR3 DNA is TGTGCCAGCAGCTTAGCCGCTTTCAATGAGCAGTTCTTC. Residues: CASSLAAFNEQFF.